What follows is one T cell receptor (beta chain) and its context. Its specificity is unknown. The data are from a study of T cell responses to AZD1222 COVID-19 vaccine. V lost 2 bases to trimming and J lost 6 bases; unmatched junction nucleotides: 6. Germline-derived CDR1 and CDR2 are SGHNT and YYREEE (reference sequence). The CDR3 has 16 amino acids. Method: immunoSEQ multiplex PCR; TCRdb's copy keeps in-frame clones and lacks some. Of over 110,000 clones listed, 85% to 90% were seen once; the top ten hold around 1.6%. Regarding the study as a whole: After the peak T cell response, and only then, were repertoires sampled. Close to half of spike-specific TCRs reportedly recognize unmutated variant regions.

The sequencing here drew on peripheral blood, taken on day 0 of AZD1222 vaccination. The sequence derives from an adult in good health. This sequence joins TRBV5-4 and TRBJ2-2; TRBD2 matches 11 bases. The CDR3 DNA reads TGTGCCAGCAGCTTTTCACTAGCGGGAGCTTCCGGGGAGCTGTTTTTT. Translation gives CASSFSLAGASGELFF.